What follows are 22 T cell receptor beta chains derived from one specimen sequenced in a study of shared clonotypes between healthy human individuals. Here immunoSEQ multiplex PCR was the method, and the copy in TCRdb shows in-frame clones only, minus some. The repertoire includes about 2.4 million clones, around nine tenths of them detected once, and more than 0.12% sits in the top ten. What was sequenced was naive CD4+ T cells sorted from blood. Subset of the sample: CD45RA+ positively selected. The receptors originated from a man aged 18 to 30 in good health.

In regard to this clone: Additional DNA sequences in this sample encode the identical CDR3. This sequence joins TRBV6-5 and TRBJ2-1; 11 bases line up with TRBD2. This CDR3 region has 15 residues. Trimming cost V 0 bases and J 7 bases; bases outside gene matches: 2. CDR1 and CDR2 from the germline V gene are MNHEY and SVGAGI. The CDR3 DNA reads TGTGCCAGCAGTTACTCTAGCGGGAGGGTAAATGAGCAGTTCTTC. Translation: CASSYSSGRVNEQFF.

The V call is TRBV5-1, the J call TRBJ2-5; the D gene could be TRBD1 or TRBD2 (5 bases each). In germline, CDR1 is SGHRS, CDR2 YFSETQ. Trimming left V 0 bases short and J 3 bases short, with 12 bases between. This CDR3 is 15 amino acids long. For the CDR3, the DNA is TGCGCCAGCAGCTTGGCCAAGGTGGGGGAAGAGACCCAGTACTTC. It specifies CASSLAKVGEETQYF.

The chain employs TRBV10-3 and TRBJ2-2; D is tentatively TRBD1 or TRBD2 (5 bases each). This CDR3 contains 15 residues. The germline gives CDR1 ENHRY, CDR2 SYGVKD. Trimming shortened V by 9 bases and J by 0 bases, and 14 bases separated the two germline ends. The CDR3 nucleotides read TGTGCCATAGACTCCGGGACCACGAACACCGGGGAGCTGTTTTTT. It is translated as CAIDSGTTNTGELFF.

The chain uses TRBV13 and TRBJ2-5; D is ambiguous. Germline V gene lookup returns CDR1 PRHDT and CDR2 FYEKMQ (reference sequence). CDR3 length: 14 amino acids. Trimming stripped 2 bases from V and 0 bases from J, with 7 bases between. This chain's CDR3 is CASSLRTDQETQYF. CDR3 DNA: TGTGCCAGCAGCTTAAGAACAGACCAAGAGACCCAGTACTTC.

The chain is built from TRBV7-2 and TRBJ2-7; 9 bases match TRBD1. This CDR3 spans 15 amino acids. Germline loops: CDR1 SGHTA, CDR2 FQGNSA. Trimming cost V 1 base and J 9 bases; bases outside gene matches: 10. The CDR3 protein is CASSLVGTGTTVQYF. Written as DNA, the CDR3 is TGTGCCAGCAGCTTAGTAGGGACAGGGACGACGGTGCAGTACTTC. Drawing the rest from reference TRBV7-2 and TRBJ2-7, the complete variable domain is GAGVSQSPSNKVTEKGKDVELRCDPISGHTALYWYRQSLGQGLEFLIYFQGNSAPDKSGLPSDRFSAERTGGSVSTLTIQRTQQEDSAVYLCASSLVGTGTTVQYFGPGTRLTVT.

A single count supports this clone. The gene calls are TRBV19 and TRBJ1-3, with TRBD1 identical over 8 bases. The CDR3 has 17 residues. CDR1 and CDR2 from the germline V gene are LNHDA and SQIVND (reference sequence). Trimming at V came to 3 bases and at J to 1 base, leaving 8 bases not matched to a gene. CDR3 nucleotide sequence: TGTGCCAGTAGTATGAAGGACAGGGCTCGGTCTGGAAACACCATATATTTT. It translates to CASSMKDRARSGNTIYF.

This chain links TRBV13 with TRBJ2-1, with 13 bases that match TRBD2. The J segment lost 7 bases and the V segment lost 5 bases, leaving 5 bases of the junction unmatched. From germline, CDR1 is PRHDT and CDR2 FYEKMQ (reference sequence). The CDR3 spans 15 residues. The CDR3 DNA follows: TGTGCCAGCAGCACACCGGGACTAGCGGGAAATGAGCAGTTCTTC. Its protein product is CASSTPGLAGNEQFF.

The chain uses TRBV4-3 and TRBJ2-5, with TRBD1 identical over 8 bases. J was trimmed by 4 bases and V by 4 bases; bases with no gene match: 14. The germline V gene encodes CDR1 LGHNA and CDR2 YSLEER. The CDR3 has 17 amino acids. Written as DNA, the CDR3 is TGCGCCAGCAGCCTTTGGACAGGGCCCTCGTTTGGAGAGACCCAGTACTTC. It is translated as CASSLWTGPSFGETQYF.

The chain is built from TRBV27 and TRBJ2-2, with D tentatively TRBD2 (5 bases). The germline V gene has CDR1 MNHEY and CDR2 SMNVEV (reference sequence). CDR3 length: 15 amino acids. The ends were cut back, 7 bases at V and 4 bases at J, with 16 bases in the middle. The CDR3 loop is CASTQLGEPTGELFF. DNA of the CDR3: TGTGCCAGCACCCAACTCGGGGAACCCACCGGGGAGCTGTTTTTT.

This clone was observed once. V gene TRBV2 combines with J gene TRBJ2-5; the match to TRBD1 covers 8 bases. This CDR3 is 15 amino acids long. The V segment lost 6 bases and the J segment 1 base; nucleotides outside the gene matches: 7. CDR1 is SNHLY, CDR2 FYNNEI, per germline. Written as DNA, the CDR3 is TGTGCCAGCAGGAGAGAGGACAGGGCCCAAGAGACCCAGTACTTC. This translates into CASRREDRAQETQYF.

Concerning this clone: Other DNA variants within this sample encode the same CDR3. The genes are TRBV28 and TRBJ2-7; 7 nucleotides agree with TRBD2. The germline V gene encodes CDR1 MDHEN and CDR2 SYDVKM. The CDR3 covers 15 residues. The J segment lost 2 bases and the V segment lost 2 bases, leaving 6 bases of the junction unmatched. The CDR3 here is CASSLGRGRTYEQYF. CDR3 coding DNA: TGTGCCAGCAGTTTAGGGAGGGGAAGGACCTACGAGCAGTACTTC. The whole variable domain, filled in from reference TRBV28 and TRBJ2-7, reads DVKVTQSSRYLVKRTGEKVFLECVQDMDHENMFWYRQDPGLGLRLIYFSYDVKMKEKGDIPEGYSVSREKKERFSLILESASTNQTSMYLCASSLGRGRTYEQYFGPGTRLTVT.

The J gene is TRBJ2-2, the V gene TRBV6-1; D call uncertain. The V and J ends lost 2 bases and 4 bases respectively, with 8 bases between them. CDR3 length equals 14 residues. Germline CDR1 reads MNHNS; CDR2 reads SASEGT. The CDR3 sequence: CASSELQLTGELFF. The CDR3 nucleotides read TGTGCCAGCAGTGAATTACAACTCACCGGGGAGCTGTTTTTT.

This clone appeared once. The same CDR3 also results from other DNA sequences found in this sample. This chain links TRBV7-9 with TRBJ2-5; D is unresolved. In germline, CDR1 is SEHNR, CDR2 FQNEAQ (reference sequence). V lost 5 bases, J lost 4 bases, and 5 bases lay in between. The CDR3 covers 11 residues. CDR3 DNA: TGTGCCAGCAGCCGAGTAGAGACCCAGTACTTC. Translated, it gives CASSRVETQYF.

This clone was seen a handful of times. The CDR3 nucleotides are TGTGCCAGCTCACCACAGGGGGCGCAGTCCAATGGCTACACCTTC. Translated: CASSPQGAQSNGYTF. This rearrangement joins TRBV18 to TRBJ1-2; 7 bases fit TRBD1. Germline lookup yields CDR1 KGHSH and CDR2 LQKENI. CDR3 length: 15 residues. With 1 base clipped from V and 6 bases from J, the junction kept 8 bases outside the gene matches.

The rearrangement joins TRBV13 to TRBJ1-1; D is perhaps TRBD1 (5 bases). V gave up 0 bases and J gave up 0 bases, with 11 bases separating them. The V gene's germline CDR1 is PRHDT and CDR2 FYEKMQ (reference sequence). The CDR3 runs to 16 residues. CDR3 DNA: TGTGCCAGCAGCTTAGGGGCAGGGAAGTTGAACACTGAAGCTTTCTTT. Its protein is CASSLGAGKLNTEAFF.

The chain has TRBV5-1 and TRBJ2-7, with a possible D match to TRBD2 (5 bases). V gave up 0 bases and J gave up 0 bases, with 13 bases separating them. CDR3 length equals 16 residues. Germline CDR1 SGHRS, CDR2 YFSETQ. CDR3 nucleotide sequence: TGCGCCAGCAGCTTGGCCGGGGAGTCAAGCTCCTACGAGCAGTACTTC. Translating gives CASSLAGESSSYEQYF.

V gene TRBV28 combines with J gene TRBJ1-3; TRBD1 is a possible D gene (5 bases). Germline V lookup: CDR1 MDHEN, CDR2 SYDVKM. V shed 6 bases and J shed 0 bases, with 15 bases lying between them. This CDR3 comprises 16 residues. CDR3 coding DNA: TGTGCCAGCAGACCTCGCGGGGCAACCTCTGGAAACACCATATATTTT. Amino acids: CASRPRGATSGNTIYF.

With regard to this clone: Other DNA sequences from this sample encode an identical CDR3 as well. The chain links TRBV2 to TRBJ2-7; D unresolved. The CDR3 runs to 11 residues. Trimming left V 6 bases short and J 3 bases short, with 6 bases between. Germline V gene data show CDR1 as SNHLY and CDR2 as FYNNEI. CDR3 coding DNA: TGTGCCAGCAGGGCTAGCTACGAGCAGTACTTC. The encoded protein is CASRASYEQYF. Looking up the rest from reference TRBV2 and TRBJ2-7 gives the full variable domain: EPEVTQTPSHQVTQMGQEVILRCVPISNHLYFYWYRQILGQKVEFLVSFYNNEISEKSEIFDDQFSVERPDGSNFTLKIRSTKLEDSAMYFCASRASYEQYFGPGTRLTVT.

The chain is built from TRBV25-1 and TRBJ2-1; D ambiguous. Germline CDR1 MGHDK, CDR2 SYGVNS. The CDR3 is 15 residues long. The V end was cut by 1 base, the J end by 4 bases, with 11 bases between. CDR3 amino acids: CASSESGSVYNEQFF. CDR3 in DNA: TGTGCCAGCAGTGAATCCGGGTCTGTATACAATGAGCAGTTCTTC.

The sample holds a few counts of this clone. The V call is TRBV2, the J call TRBJ1-4; tentatively, D is TRBD1 (6 bases). Trimming took 9 bases from V and 6 from J, leaving 14 bases between them. CDR3 length equals 13 residues. CDR1 and CDR2 from the germline V gene are SNHLY and FYNNEI. This CDR3 reads CASSRTVDEKLFF. The CDR3 bases are TGTGCCAGTTCTCGGACAGTCGATGAAAAACTGTTTTTT.

The V gene is TRBV7-9, the J gene TRBJ2-2; possibly TRBD1 or TRBD2 for D (5 bases each). CDR3 length: 16 amino acids. Germline V lookup: CDR1 SEHNR, CDR2 FQNEAQ (reference sequence). Trimming removed 4 bases at V and 4 bases at J, with 16 bases between. The CDR3 nucleotides read TGTGCCAGCAGCTCCCAGGGAGCGCTTCCCACCGGGGAGCTGTTTTTT. This gives the protein CASSSQGALPTGELFF.

This clone was counted between two and nine times. V and J are TRBV2 and TRBJ1-5; no firm D call. Germline V CDR1 and CDR2: SNHLY, FYNNEI. Trimming took 6 bases from V and 7 from J, leaving 10 bases between them. There are 12 residues in the CDR3. The CDR3 nucleotides read TGTGCCAGCAGCGAGGTCTGGCAGCCCCAGCATTTT. It yields the protein CASSEVWQPQHF.